This entry features one T cell receptor beta chain sequence. The sample originates from a study of blood T cell repertoires in COVID-19. The protocol was immunoSEQ multiplex PCR, while the TCRdb copy is restricted to in-frame clones and leaves out a portion. Here the sample spans fewer than 350,000 clones, almost 85% being singletons. The TCR comes from a human donor in a cohort sampled during active COVID-19. Sequenced material: peripheral blood.

CDR3 amino acids: CASSQGEGGGYGYTF. In DNA, the CDR3 is TGTGCCAGCAGCCAAGGCGAAGGGGGCGGCTATGGCTACACCTTC. The chain carries TRBV3-1 (or the pseudogene TRBV3-2) and TRBJ1-2; 7 bases are a match to TRBD1. With V trimmed by 1 base and J by 4 bases, 6 bases remained unmatched. The CDR3 has 15 amino acids. Germline V gene sequence: CDR1 LGHDT, CDR2 YNNKEL (reference sequence).